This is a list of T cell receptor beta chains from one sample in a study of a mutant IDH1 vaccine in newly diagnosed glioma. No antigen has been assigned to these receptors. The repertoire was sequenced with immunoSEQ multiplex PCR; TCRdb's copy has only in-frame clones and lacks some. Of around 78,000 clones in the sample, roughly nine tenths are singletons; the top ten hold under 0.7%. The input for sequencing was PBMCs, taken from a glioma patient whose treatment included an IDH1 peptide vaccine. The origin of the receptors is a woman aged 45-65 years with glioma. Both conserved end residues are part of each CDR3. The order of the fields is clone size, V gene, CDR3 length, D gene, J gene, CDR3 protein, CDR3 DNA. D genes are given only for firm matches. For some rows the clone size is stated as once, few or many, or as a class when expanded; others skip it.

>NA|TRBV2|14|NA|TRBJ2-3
CASRPGRGTDTQYF
TGTGCCAGCAGACCTGGACGGGGCACAGATACGCAGTATTTT
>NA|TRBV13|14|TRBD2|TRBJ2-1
CASSYAGGDHEQFF
TGTGCCAGCAGCTACGCGGGGGGTGACCATGAGCAGTTCTTC
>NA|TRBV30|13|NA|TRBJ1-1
CALLKSANTEAFF
TGTGCCCTACTAAAATCGGCGAACACTGAAGCTTTCTTT
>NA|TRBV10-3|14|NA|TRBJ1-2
CAITETGSFYGYTF
TGTGCCATCACCGAAACAGGGTCGTTTTATGGCTACACCTTC
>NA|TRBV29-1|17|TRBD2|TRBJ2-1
CSVEGTSGLAVDNEQFF
TGCAGCGTTGAAGGGACTAGCGGGCTCGCAGTTGACAATGAGCAGTTCTTC
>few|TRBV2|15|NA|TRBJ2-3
CASSEAKVLADTQYF
TGTGCCAGCAGTGAAGCGAAGGTATTAGCAGATACGCAGTATTTT
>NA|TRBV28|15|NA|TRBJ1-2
CASTTGAQGHYGYTF
TGTGCCAGCACCACGGGGGCCCAGGGGCACTATGGCTACACCTTC
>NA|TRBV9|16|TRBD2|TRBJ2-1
CASSVAAGGRKNEQFF
TGTGCCAGCAGCGTAGCCGCGGGAGGAAGGAAGAATGAGCAGTTCTTC
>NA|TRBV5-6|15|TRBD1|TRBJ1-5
CASSLQGGGHQPQHF
TGTGCCAGCAGCTTGCAGGGGGGAGGTCATCAGCCCCAGCATTTT
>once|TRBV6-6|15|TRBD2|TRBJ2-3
CASRLSGRVTDTQYF
TGTGCCAGCAGACTTAGCGGGAGAGTCACAGATACGCAGTATTTT
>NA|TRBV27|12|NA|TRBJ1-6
CASSSYGSPLHF
TGTGCCAGCAGTTCGTACGGTTCACCCCTCCACTTT
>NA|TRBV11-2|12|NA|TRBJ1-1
CASSFESTEAFF
TGTGCCAGCAGCTTCGAGTCCACTGAAGCTTTCTTT
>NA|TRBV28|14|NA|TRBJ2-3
CASSLGGREDTQYF
TGTGCCAGCAGTTTAGGGGGGCGGGAAGATACGCAGTATTTT
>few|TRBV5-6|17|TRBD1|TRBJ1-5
CASSLEQGEGSNQPQHF
TGTGCCAGCAGCTTGGAACAGGGGGAAGGGAGCAATCAGCCCCAGCATTTT
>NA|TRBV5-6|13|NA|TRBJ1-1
CASSLAGYTEAFF
TGTGCCAGCAGCTTGGCTGGGTACACTGAAGCTTTCTTT
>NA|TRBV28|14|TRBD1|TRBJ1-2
CASSSTGADYGYTF
TGTGCCAGCAGTTCGACAGGGGCGGATTATGGCTACACCTTC
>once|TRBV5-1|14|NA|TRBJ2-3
CASSARGATDTQYF
TGCGCCAGCAGCGCACGAGGGGCCACAGATACGCAGTATTTT
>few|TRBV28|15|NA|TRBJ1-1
CASSTPLSGNTEAFF
TGTGCCAGCAGTACCCCTCTCTCGGGGAACACTGAAGCTTTCTTT
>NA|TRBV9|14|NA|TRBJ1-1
CASSVSGGNTEAFF
TGTGCCAGCAGCGTTTCCGGGGGAAACACTGAAGCTTTCTTT
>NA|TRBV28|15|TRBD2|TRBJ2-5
CASTLAGGPKETQYF
TGTGCCAGCACCTTAGCGGGAGGGCCAAAAGAGACCCAGTACTTC
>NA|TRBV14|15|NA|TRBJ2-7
CASSVNWGALGEQYF
TGTGCCAGCAGCGTAAACTGGGGGGCCCTGGGAGAGCAGTACTTC
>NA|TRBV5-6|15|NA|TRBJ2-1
CASSLPGSSYNEQFF
TGTGCCAGCAGCCTACCTGGGAGCTCCTACAATGAGCAGTTCTTC
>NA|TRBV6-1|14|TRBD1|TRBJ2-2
CASRGDRVTGELFF
TGTGCCAGCAGGGGGGACAGGGTCACCGGGGAGCTGTTTTTT
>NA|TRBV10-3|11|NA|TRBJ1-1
CAISRGTEAFF
TGTGCCATCAGCCGGGGCACTGAAGCTTTCTTT
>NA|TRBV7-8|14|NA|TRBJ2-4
CASSLARILNIQYF
TGTGCCAGCAGCTTAGCGCGGATCCTAAACATTCAGTACTTC